The T cell receptor beta chain under discussion was sequenced for a study of T-cell memory formation after mild COVID-19. This CDR3 is built from 13 residues. Germline lookup yields CDR1 LGHNA and CDR2 YNFKEQ. With 0 bases removed from V and 7 bases from J, the gap between germline ends came to 6 bases. One entry per CDR3 protein results from TCRdb running MiXCR on the 5' RACE reads. The sample consists of fewer than 650,000 distinct CDR3 sequences, about 20% of them appearing once. The chain combines TRBV4-2 with TRBJ2-2; D is undetermined. Sequencing was carried out using PBMCs or a T cell subset sorted from them (not recorded which). This sequence was found in an adult woman who had mild COVID-19 (a few samples of this study predate the infection). Cell type and time point are not known. In DNA form, the CDR3 reads TGTGCCAGCAGCCAAGAATATATCGGGGAGCTGTTTTTT. Protein sequence: CASSQEYIGELFF.